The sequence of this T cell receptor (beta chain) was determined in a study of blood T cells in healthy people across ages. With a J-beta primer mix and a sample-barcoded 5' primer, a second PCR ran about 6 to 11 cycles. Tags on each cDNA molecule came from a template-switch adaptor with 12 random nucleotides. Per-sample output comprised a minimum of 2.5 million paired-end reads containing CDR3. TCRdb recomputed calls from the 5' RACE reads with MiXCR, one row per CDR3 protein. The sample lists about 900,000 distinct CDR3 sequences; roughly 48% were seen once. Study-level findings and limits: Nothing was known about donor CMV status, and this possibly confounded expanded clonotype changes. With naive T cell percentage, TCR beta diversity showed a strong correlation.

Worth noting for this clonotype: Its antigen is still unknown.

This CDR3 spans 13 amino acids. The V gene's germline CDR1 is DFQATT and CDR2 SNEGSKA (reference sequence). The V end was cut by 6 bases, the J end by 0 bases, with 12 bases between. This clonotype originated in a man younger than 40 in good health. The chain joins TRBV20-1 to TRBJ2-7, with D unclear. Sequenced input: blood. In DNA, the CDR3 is TGCAGTGCAGAGACCCGGAGCTCCTACGAGCAGTACTTC. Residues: CSAETRSSYEQYF.